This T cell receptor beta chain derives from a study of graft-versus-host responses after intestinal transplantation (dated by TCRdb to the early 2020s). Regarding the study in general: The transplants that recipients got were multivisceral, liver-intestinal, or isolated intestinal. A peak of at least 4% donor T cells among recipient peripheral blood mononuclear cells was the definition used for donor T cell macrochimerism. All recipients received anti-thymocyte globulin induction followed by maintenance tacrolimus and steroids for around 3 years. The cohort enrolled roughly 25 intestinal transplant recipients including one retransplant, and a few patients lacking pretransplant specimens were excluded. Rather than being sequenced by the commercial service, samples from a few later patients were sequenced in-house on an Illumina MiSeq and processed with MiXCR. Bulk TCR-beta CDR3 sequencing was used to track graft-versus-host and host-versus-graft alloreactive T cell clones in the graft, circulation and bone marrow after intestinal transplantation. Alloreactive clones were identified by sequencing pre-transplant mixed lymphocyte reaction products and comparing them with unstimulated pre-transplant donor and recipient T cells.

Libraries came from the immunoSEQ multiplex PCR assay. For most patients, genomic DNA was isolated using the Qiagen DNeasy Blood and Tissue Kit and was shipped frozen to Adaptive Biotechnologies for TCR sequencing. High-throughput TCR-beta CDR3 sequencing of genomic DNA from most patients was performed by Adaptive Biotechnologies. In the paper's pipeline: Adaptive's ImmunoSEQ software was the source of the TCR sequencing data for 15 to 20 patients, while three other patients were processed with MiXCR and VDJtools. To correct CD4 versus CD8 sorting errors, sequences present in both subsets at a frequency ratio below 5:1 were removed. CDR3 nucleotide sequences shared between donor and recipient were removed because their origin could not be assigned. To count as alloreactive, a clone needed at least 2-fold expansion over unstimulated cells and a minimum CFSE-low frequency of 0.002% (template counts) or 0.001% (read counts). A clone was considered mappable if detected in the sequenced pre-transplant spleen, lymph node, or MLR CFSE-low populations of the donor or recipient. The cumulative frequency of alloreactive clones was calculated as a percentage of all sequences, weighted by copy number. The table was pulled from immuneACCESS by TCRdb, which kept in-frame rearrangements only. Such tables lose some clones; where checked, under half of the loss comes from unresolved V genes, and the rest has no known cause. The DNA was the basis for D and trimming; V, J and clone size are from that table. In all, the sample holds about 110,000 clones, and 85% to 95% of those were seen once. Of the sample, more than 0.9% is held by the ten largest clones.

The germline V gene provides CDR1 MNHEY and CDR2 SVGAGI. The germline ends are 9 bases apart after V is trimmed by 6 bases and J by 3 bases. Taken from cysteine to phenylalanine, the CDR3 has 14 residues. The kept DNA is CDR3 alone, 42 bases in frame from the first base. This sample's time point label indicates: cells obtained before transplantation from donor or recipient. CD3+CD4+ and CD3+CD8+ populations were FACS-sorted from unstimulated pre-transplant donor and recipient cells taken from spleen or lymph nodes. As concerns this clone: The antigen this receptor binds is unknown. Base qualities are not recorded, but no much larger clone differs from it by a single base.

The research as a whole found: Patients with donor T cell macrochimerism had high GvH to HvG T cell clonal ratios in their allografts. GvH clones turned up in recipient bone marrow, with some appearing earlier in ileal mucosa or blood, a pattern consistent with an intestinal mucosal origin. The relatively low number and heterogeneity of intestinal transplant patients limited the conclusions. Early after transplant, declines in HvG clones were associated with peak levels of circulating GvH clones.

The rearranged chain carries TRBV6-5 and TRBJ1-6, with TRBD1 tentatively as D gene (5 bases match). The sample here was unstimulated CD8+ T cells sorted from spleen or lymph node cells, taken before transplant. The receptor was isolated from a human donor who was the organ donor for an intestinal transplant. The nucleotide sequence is TGTGCCAGCAGCGACCAGGGCTATAATTCACCCCTCCACTTT. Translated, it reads CASSDQGYNSPLHF.